This T cell receptor (beta chain) was captured in a study of blood T cells in healthy people across ages. Study-level points and caveats: Relative to aged donors, long-lived donors carried more naive CD4+ cells and displayed higher diversity. Estimated diversity, derived from one million T cells, was regarded as an underestimate.

The donors, healthy Caucasians from Russia, were aged roughly 6 to 100. On this clonotype itself: What it binds is unknown.

It was with a sample-barcoded 5' primer and a J-beta primer mix that a second PCR of roughly 6 to 12 cycles was run. Every sample returned 3 million or more CDR3-containing paired-end reads. TCRdb called the 5' RACE reads again in MiXCR, with one record for every CDR3 protein. The data hold some 1.1 million distinct CDR3 sequences, with approximately 38% observed a single time. Sequenced material: blood. The sequence was obtained from a man aged 18 to 30 in good health.

For the CDR3, the DNA is TGTGCCAGCAGTCCACGGACGGGGAGTAGCACTGAAGCTTTCTTT. Its protein is CASSPRTGSSTEAFF. V is TRBV2 and J is TRBJ1-1; unclear D gene. Trimming shortened V by 5 bases and J by 4 bases, and 17 bases separated the two germline ends. Germline CDR1 reads SNHLY; CDR2 reads FYNNEI. The CDR3 contains 15 residues.